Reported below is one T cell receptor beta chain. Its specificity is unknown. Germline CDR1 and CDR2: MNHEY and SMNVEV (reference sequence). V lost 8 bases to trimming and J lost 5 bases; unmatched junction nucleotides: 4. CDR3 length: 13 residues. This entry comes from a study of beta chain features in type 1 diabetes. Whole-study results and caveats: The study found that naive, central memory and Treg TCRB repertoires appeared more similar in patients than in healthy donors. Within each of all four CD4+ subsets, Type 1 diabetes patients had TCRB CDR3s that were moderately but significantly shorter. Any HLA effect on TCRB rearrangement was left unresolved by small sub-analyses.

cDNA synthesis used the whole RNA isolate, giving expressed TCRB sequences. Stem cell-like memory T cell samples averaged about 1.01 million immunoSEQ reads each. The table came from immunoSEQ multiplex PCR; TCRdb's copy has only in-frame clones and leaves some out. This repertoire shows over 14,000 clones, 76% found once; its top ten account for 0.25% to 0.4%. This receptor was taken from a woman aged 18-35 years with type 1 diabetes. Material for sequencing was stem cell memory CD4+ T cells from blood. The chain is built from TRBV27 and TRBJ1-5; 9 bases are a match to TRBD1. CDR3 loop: CASGDRAHQPQHF. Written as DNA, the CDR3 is TGTGCCAGCGGGGACAGGGCTCATCAGCCCCAGCATTTT.